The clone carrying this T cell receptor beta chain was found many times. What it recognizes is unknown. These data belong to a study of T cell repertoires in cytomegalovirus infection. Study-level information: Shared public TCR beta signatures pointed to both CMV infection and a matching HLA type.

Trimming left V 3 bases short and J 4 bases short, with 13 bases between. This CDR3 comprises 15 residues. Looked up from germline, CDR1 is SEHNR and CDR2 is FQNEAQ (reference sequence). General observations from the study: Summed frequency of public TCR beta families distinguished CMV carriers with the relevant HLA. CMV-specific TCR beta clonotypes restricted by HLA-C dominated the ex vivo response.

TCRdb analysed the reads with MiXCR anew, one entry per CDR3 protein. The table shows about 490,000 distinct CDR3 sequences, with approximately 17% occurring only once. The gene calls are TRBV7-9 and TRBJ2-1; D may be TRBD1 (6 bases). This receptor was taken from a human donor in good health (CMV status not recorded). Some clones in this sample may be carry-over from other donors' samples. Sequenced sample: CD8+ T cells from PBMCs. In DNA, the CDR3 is TGTGCCAGCAGCTTCGCGTACAGGGCTTACAATGAGCAGTTCTTC. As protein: CASSFAYRAYNEQFF.